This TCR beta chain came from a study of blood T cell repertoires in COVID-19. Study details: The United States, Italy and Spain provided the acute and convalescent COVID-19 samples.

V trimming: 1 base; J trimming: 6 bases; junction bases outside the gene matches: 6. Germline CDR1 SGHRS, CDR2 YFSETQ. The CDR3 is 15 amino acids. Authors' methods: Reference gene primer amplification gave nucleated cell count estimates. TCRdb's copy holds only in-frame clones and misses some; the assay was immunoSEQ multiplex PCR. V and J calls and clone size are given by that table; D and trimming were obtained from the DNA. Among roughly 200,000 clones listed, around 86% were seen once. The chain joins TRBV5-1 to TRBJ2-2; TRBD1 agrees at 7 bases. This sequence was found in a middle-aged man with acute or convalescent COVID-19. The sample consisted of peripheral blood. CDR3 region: CASSLTNQGAGELFF. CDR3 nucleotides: TGCGCCAGCAGCTTGACAAATCAGGGGGCCGGGGAGCTGTTTTTT.